One T cell receptor (beta chain) is described in this entry. Its antigen specificity is not known. No quality values exist for individual bases; no much larger clone is one base distant. Looking up the germline V gene yields CDR1 MNHNS and CDR2 SASEGT. V loses 1 base of germline sequence and J loses 1 base, and the interval between the two ends is 10 bases. Taken from cysteine to phenylalanine, the CDR3 has 15 residues. The retained sequence is limited to the CDR3, 45 bases, with the frame set at the first base. This entry is derived from a study of cytomegalovirus exposure and HLA in healthy donors (dated by TCRdb to about 2017). Looking at the study overall: According to an earlier analysis of several hundred of the donors, about 179 million T cells yielded 117 million unique TCR beta sequences and 250 to 350 Gb of sequence data. Roughly 300 gigabases of sequencing data and roughly 90 million unique TCR sequences were included in an early release covering several hundred HLA-typed donors. Of the roughly 400 genotyped donors, approximately 80% were placed in the genetic ancestry cluster associated with self-reported Caucasian donors. The aim of the study was to test whether cataloging public T cell receptors could identify signatures of past pathogen exposure. The T cell repertoires of some 700 subjects were profiled by immunosequencing and related to cytomegalovirus serostatus. A separate validation cohort of roughly 130 different subjects was used in addition to the approximately 700-subject first cohort. To predict cytomegalovirus infection status, the study brought together high-throughput TCR immunosequencing, statistical association of individual TCRs with disease status, and machine learning. A later analysis re-analyzed previously published TCR beta repertoires from about 730 donors and added high-resolution HLA genotyping to study TCR occurrence patterns. Rather than using new phenotypic data, the later analysis identified candidate immune exposures from TCR beta sequences and from how often those sequences occurred across donors. An earlier analysis of a few hundred of the donors applied high-throughput TCR beta sequencing to assess whether each TCR beta V gene segment acted as functional or pseudogenic. Donor age, sex, ethnicity and CMV serostatus were compiled alongside the repertoire data. Genome-wide SNP genotypes for about 65% of the roughly 670 donors were used in a later genetic analysis, which treated that subset as a discovery cohort. Every repertoire in the discovery cohort had been generated on one and the same sequencing platform. Class I and class II HLA loci were covered by the typing at four-digit resolution. Typing coverage varied by locus: roughly 629-640 donors for A, B, C, DRB1 and DQB1; some 520 for DQA1; over 600 for DPA1; under 490 for DPB1. Because of strong linkage in the cohort, a handful of DR-DQ haplotypes were treated as single units for association and clustering. Among a few hundred genotyped donors of the cohort, an average of around 240,000 unique TCR beta nucleotide sequences were sequenced per donor, roughly 20% of them non-productive. Overall study results and their limits: The authors suggested that the approach could potentially be extended to other disease states and immunological phenotypes. An association between a missense DCLRE1C variant and V-gene and J-gene trimming of TCR beta chains was found in a later genetic analysis and replicated in an independent cohort. Broadly in line with IMGT annotations, most TCR beta V segments showed up in productive rearrangements about 90% or about 30% of the time in an earlier analysis of approximately 640 of the donors. In both the original and validation cohorts, the classifier was reported to diagnose cytomegalovirus status with high specificity and sensitivity. A further reported finding was that TCR beta sequences accurately predicted the HLA-A and HLA-B alleles for most subjects in the first cohort. In a later analysis, most CMV-associated TCR beta chains were found to appear HLA-restricted, with HLA associations seemingly driven largely by CMV exposure. The earlier analysis of almost 600 of the donors excluded fewer than 20 rarely observed V segments, including chromosome 9 orphons, because counts were too low. The study listed 150 to 200 TCR beta chains as associated with cytomegalovirus. In a later analysis, the rate of TCR association differed among HLA loci, with DRB1 alleles having the most associated TCRs and HLA-C alleles having the fewest. In a later genetic analysis, fewer N-insertions in productive TCRs were reported among donors in an Asian-associated ancestry cluster than the approximately 670-donor mean. Most TCR sequences were seen in very few donors, while some public TCRs were found in many individuals. The sequencing pipeline was judged likely to have produced a cluster of highly shared sequence variants as a technical artifact. Only TCR beta chains were sequenced in this cohort, and the absence of alpha or paired-chain data limited detectable features. Some IMGT-functional V segments, including TRBV6-2 and TRBV6-3, could not be told apart with the 87-base-pair reads, so those segments were excluded. When HLA alleles, especially DR and DQ, strongly co-occurred, attributing TCR associations to individual alleles was difficult. The only immune exposure information available for the cohort was CMV serostatus. Correlated functional status among segregating V segments might reflect linkage disequilibrium, but an unknown experimental factor could not be ruled out. Sequencing depth was assumed to be roughly uniform across donors in the presence/absence analyses, though that assumption may not hold. In a later analysis, HLA-associated TCR beta chains showed more clonal expansion and lower generation probabilities than non-associated chains that were equally common. At a false discovery rate of 0.05, a later analysis linked 16,951 TCR beta sequences to specific HLA alleles. Because HLA typing was missing for some donors at each locus, association tests included only the typed subset. In vitro tests confirmed that a few of the cytomegalovirus-associated TCR beta chains recognize cytomegalovirus antigens. A later analysis reported that several top co-occurrence clusters appeared linked to parvovirus B19, influenza, CMV and Epstein-Barr virus.

The cohort consisted of 650 to 850 healthy bone marrow donors. Cohort members were all nominally healthy when sampled, although unrecorded immune exposures were likely present. The donor tested CMV seronegative, placing the donor among the approximately 400 seronegative members of the cohort. A peripheral blood sample was collected from each donor, and TCR beta sequencing was performed on peripheral blood mononuclear cells. The Qiagen DNeasy Blood Extraction Kit was used to extract genomic DNA from the blood cell samples. Libraries were constructed by the immunoSEQ multiplex PCR assay. The multiplex PCR relied on a mix of 60 forward primers for TCR Vbeta segments and 13 reverse primers for TCR Jbeta segments. The CDR3 region of rearranged TCR beta genes was amplified from genomic DNA by a multiplex PCR assay. The Illumina HiSeq System was used to sequence the amplified TCR beta libraries as 87-base-pair reads. In the original analysis: In a later analysis, 80 million or so unique TCR beta chains were counted across the 500 to 850 repertoires, and around 10 million of these chains were shared by at least two donors. Raw reads were error-corrected and collapsed into unique sequences with a nearest-neighbor algorithm that merged closely related sequences to remove PCR and sequencing errors. To assign V, D and J gene segments, CDR3 sequences were aligned to IMGT reference sequences. Each retained sequence needed at least a six-nucleotide match to both a V gene segment and a J gene segment. A rearrangement was called productive if the CDR3 had no stop codons and remained in frame with V and J, and every other rearrangement was called non-productive. CDR3 was defined by IMGT convention, running from the second conserved V-encoded cysteine to the conserved J-encoded phenylalanine. Sequences without an unambiguous match to a single V gene segment were excluded from the earlier analysis of several hundred of the donors. In an earlier analysis of 500 to 750 of the donors, V segments were called functional above 56.7% productive rearrangements and were called segregating when the between-donor standard deviation exceeded 5%. A statistical classification framework was built for diagnosing cytomegalovirus status from the catalog of TCR beta chain sequences. In a later analysis, V and J genes were assigned by comparing TCR nucleotide sequences against IMGT/GENE-DB human TR gene sequences. The TCRdist pipeline was used in a later analysis to assign CDR3 sequences and most-parsimonious VDJ recombination scenarios. In a later analysis, each TCR beta chain was defined by its CDR3 amino acid sequence together with its V-gene family, and reads without a unique V-gene family were excluded. A later analysis removed 592 highly shared, low-generation-probability nucleotide sequences to deal with suspected cross-contamination and a sequencing artifact. In a later analysis, a clonal expansion index for each public chain was calculated from normalized within-repertoire ranks of inferred template counts. A later analysis computed generation probabilities with a VDJ recombination model fitted to out-of-frame rearrangements, and checked the results against IGoR. In a later analysis, hypergeometric tests were used to score TCR-TCR, TCR-HLA and TCR-CMV co-occurrence, with a repertoire-size bias correction applied to TCR pairs. To estimate false discovery rates, a later analysis permuted the HLA or CMV assignments 20 times. In a later analysis, co-occurring TCRs were grouped using DBSCAN, and TCRdist sequence similarity was added for clustering within HLA-allele-positive subsets. For co-occurrence clustering, repertoires with fewer than 30,000 or more than 120,000 public chains were excluded, along with four to six repertoires with anomalous nucleotide sharing. TCRdb mirrors the immuneACCESS table, restricted to in-frame sequences. Some clones are absent from its copies; in checked studies, under half trace to an unresolved V gene, and the reason for the others is unknown. The V and J calls and clone size are taken from that table; D and trimming were inferred from the DNA. This sample has around 300,000 clones in its table, and roughly 70% of those were observed once. Clones ranked in the top ten supply under 2.5% of the sample.

This receptor was identified in a female donor in good health and CMV-seronegative. The chain couples TRBV6-1 to TRBJ1-1, with TRBD1 perhaps the D gene, on 6 matching bases. What was sequenced was PBMCs. The DNA sequence reads TGTGCCAGCAGTGAAGTAGGGGGTAGGAACACTGAAGCTTTCTTT. Its product reads: CASSEVGGRNTEAFF.